These 11 T cell receptor beta chains originate from one sample sequenced in a study of shared clonotypes between healthy human individuals. Measured with immunoSEQ multiplex PCR; TCRdb has only the in-frame clones, and not every one. The table shows about 2.4 million clones, with over 85% occurring only once. Sequenced: naive CD4+ T cells from PBMCs. The subset is: CD45RA+ positively selected. The receptors stem from a man aged 18 to 35 in good health. Some clones in this sample may be carry-over from other donors' samples.

This clone showed up just once. The chain employs TRBV25-1 and TRBJ1-2; D not resolved. The V gene lost 2 bases and the J gene lost 2 bases, with 9 bases spanning the gap. This CDR3 contains 14 residues. Germline V gives CDR1 MGHDK, CDR2 SYGVNS. CDR3 sequence (DNA): TGTGCCAGCAGTGAAAATGGGCGGAACTATGGCTACACCTTC. It codes for CASSENGRNYGYTF.

This rearrangement joins TRBV5-1 to TRBJ1-1, with a weak D call TRBD1 (6 bases). Germline V gene data show CDR1 as SGHRS and CDR2 as YFSETQ. CDR3 length: 16 residues. V was clipped by 0 bases and J by 5 bases, with 17 bases between them. This chain's CDR3 is CASSLGQAWGATEAFF. As DNA, the CDR3 is TGCGCCAGCAGCTTGGGACAGGCCTGGGGAGCAACTGAAGCTTTCTTT.

The gene calls are TRBV16 and TRBJ2-7; TRBD1 might be the D (5 bases). CDR1 is KGHSY, CDR2 FQNENV, per germline. V was pared by 1 base and J by 0 bases, with 13 bases between. CDR3 length equals 16 residues. In DNA, the CDR3 is TGTGCCAGCAGCCAATATTTACCCAGGGCCTCCTACGAGCAGTACTTC. It yields the protein CASSQYLPRASYEQYF.

The chain has TRBV18 and TRBJ2-7; 11 nucleotides align to TRBD1. Trimming removed 3 bases from V and 6 bases from J; junction bases left unmatched: 7. CDR3 size: 15 residues. Germline CDR1 is KGHSH and CDR2 is LQKENI. The CDR3 DNA reads as TGTGCCAGCTCACCTCCCCCGGGACAGGGGGTCGAGCAGTACTTC. This gives the protein CASSPPPGQGVEQYF.

This clone was observed once. V is TRBV6-1 and J is TRBJ2-5, with D possibly being TRBD1 (6 bases). Trimming left V 6 bases short and J 1 base short, with 15 bases between. From germline, CDR1 is MNHNS and CDR2 SASEGT. This CDR3 region has 15 residues. CDR3 in DNA: TGTGCCAGCAGGACCCCAGGCAGGGGCCAAGAGACCCAGTACTTC. Encoded protein: CASRTPGRGQETQYF.

The gene calls are TRBV27 and TRBJ1-3; TRBD1 aligns across 8 bases. J gave up 2 bases and V 5 bases, and 17 bases lay outside the gene matches. From germline, CDR1 is MNHEY and CDR2 SMNVEV (reference sequence). This CDR3 comprises 19 residues. The CDR3 is CASSPLGQGLLPTGNTIYF. For the CDR3, the DNA is TGTGCCAGCAGTCCCCTCGGACAGGGCCTGCTGCCAACTGGAAACACCATATATTTT.

The gene calls are TRBV7-2 and TRBJ1-3; 8 nucleotides match TRBD1. V was pared by 4 bases and J by 4 bases, with 12 bases of the junction left unmatched. Germline loops: CDR1 SGHTA, CDR2 FQGNSA. The CDR3 has 17 residues. The CDR3 DNA follows: TGTGCCAGCAGCTGGCAACGGCAGGGGGCGCTCGGAAACACCATATATTTT. This gives the protein CASSWQRQGALGNTIYF. Looking up the rest from reference TRBV7-2 and TRBJ1-3 gives the full variable domain: GAGVSQSPSNKVTEKGKDVELRCDPISGHTALYWYRQSLGQGLEFLIYFQGNSAPDKSGLPSDRFSAERTGGSVSTLTIQRTQQEDSAVYLCASSWQRQGALGNTIYFGEGSWLTVV.

The chain joins TRBV28 to TRBJ1-4, with 7 bases lining up with TRBD1. Looked up from germline, CDR1 is MDHEN and CDR2 is SYDVKM. V gave up 6 bases and J gave up 8 bases; unmatched junction bases: 9. CDR3 length equals 14 residues. DNA for the CDR3: TGTGCCAGCAGCCTGACAGGGATCGGGGAAAAACTGTTTTTT. This codes for CASSLTGIGEKLFF.

The chain has TRBV4-1 and TRBJ1-4; D is undetermined. CDR3 size: 16 residues. From germline, CDR1 is MGHRA and CDR2 YSYEKL. V lost 1 base, J lost 2 bases, and 11 bases lay in between. The CDR3 spells CASSQAKGWTNEKLFF. CDR3 DNA: TGCGCCAGCAGCCAAGCCAAAGGGTGGACTAATGAAAAACTGTTTTTT.

This clone was observed a handful of times. V and J are TRBV19 and TRBJ1-5, with D possibly matching TRBD1 (5 bases). V was cut by 1 base and J by 3 bases, with 13 bases left in between. The V gene's germline CDR1 is LNHDA and CDR2 SQIVND (reference sequence). The CDR3 consists of 16 residues. The CDR3, as DNA: TGTGCCAGTAGTATAGGCGGGGCGAGGAACAATCAGCCCCAGCATTTT. It yields the protein CASSIGGARNNQPQHF. Looking up the rest from reference TRBV19 and TRBJ1-5 gives the full variable domain: DGGITQSPKYLFRKEGQNVTLSCEQNLNHDAMYWYRQDPGQGLRLIYYSQIVNDFQKGDIAEGYSVSREKKESFPLTVTSAQKNPTAFYLCASSIGGARNNQPQHFGDGTRLSIL.

This clone was recorded only once. The CDR3 sequence is CASSIGLGQRTEAFF. The DNA for the CDR3 is TGTGCCAGTAGTATCGGACTTGGACAGCGCACTGAAGCTTTCTTT. The chain joins TRBV19 to TRBJ1-1; maybe TRBD1 (6 bases). Germline V gene data show CDR1 as LNHDA and CDR2 as SQIVND (reference sequence). V lost 3 bases and J 4 bases, leaving 15 bases between the germline ends. This CDR3 has 15 amino acids.